The clone carrying this TCR beta chain was detected many times. A library of TCRbeta sequences, prepared with unique molecular identifiers, was generated. Via MiXCR, TCRdb re-called the PCR reads, giving one row per CDR3 protein. The data contain 230,000 or so distinct CDR3 sequences, around 13% of them singletons. The entry originates in a study of T-cell reconstitution after alpha-beta-depleted transplantation in children. The CDR3 loop spans 15 amino acids. V was pared by 1 base and J by 7 bases, with 3 bases of the junction left unmatched. The TCR was taken from a human donor who donated a stem cell graft to a child with acute lymphoblastic leukemia. This chain uses TRBV12-3 or TRBV12-4 with TRBJ1-5; 11 nucleotides agree with TRBD1. Sequencing used PBMCs from the stem cell graft donor, obtained from the stem cell graft. The DNA of the CDR3 is TGTGCCAGCAGTTTAGGGACAGGGGGCAGGCAGCCCCAGCATTTT. Residues: CASSLGTGGRQPQHF.